The 14 T cell receptor beta chains reported below all come from one sample, sequenced in a study of radiation and T cells in renal cell carcinoma. TCRdb keeps only in-frame clones here, not all; method: immunoSEQ multiplex PCR. The sample includes roughly 58,000 clones, about 80% of them seen just once. The time point: blood 4 weeks post-SBRT, at nephrectomy. Treatment indicated: 15 Gy SBRT to primary tumor, nephrectomy 4 weeks later. This sample comprised blood, obtained from a patient whose treatment included radiotherapy and nephrectomy. The receptors stem from a man aged 60 to 75 with renal cell carcinoma.

The chain couples TRBV15 to TRBJ1-5; 7 positions agree with TRBD1. Germline CDR1 and CDR2: LNHNV and YYDKDF (reference sequence). Trimming at V came to 8 bases and at J to 2 bases, leaving 15 bases not matched to a gene. The CDR3 is 17 amino acids. DNA of the CDR3: TGTGCCACCTCCGCAGACAGGGTGGGTCGGGGCAATCAGCCCCAGCATTTT. It is translated as CATSADRVGRGNQPQHF.

The chain couples TRBV30 to TRBJ1-4; TRBD1 agrees at 9 bases. CDR3 length: 14 amino acids. The germline gives CDR1 GTSNPN, CDR2 SVGIG (reference sequence). The J segment lost 4 bases and the V segment lost 7 bases, leaving 7 bases of the junction unmatched. The CDR3 region is CASADRGLNEKLFF. The CDR3 DNA reads as TGTGCCTCCGCGGACAGGGGACTTAATGAAAAACTGTTTTTT.

The rearrangement joins TRBV9 to TRBJ1-1; TRBD1 might be the D (5 bases). Germline CDR1 SGDLS, CDR2 YYNGEE. This CDR3 has 13 amino acids. Trimming removed 0 bases from V and 8 bases from J, with 11 bases in between. The CDR3 region is CASSVGGHLEAFF. The CDR3 bases are TGTGCCAGCAGCGTAGGAGGACACCTAGAAGCTTTCTTT.

The V gene is TRBV4-3, the J gene TRBJ2-2; 8 bases match TRBD1. The germline V gene encodes CDR1 LGHNA and CDR2 YSLEER. V lost 4 bases, J lost 4 bases, and 5 bases stayed unmatched. This CDR3 contains 15 residues. CDR3 DNA sequence: TGCGCCAGCAGCCCCAACAGGGGGGTCACCGGGGAGCTGTTTTTT. The encoded protein is CASSPNRGVTGELFF.

The gene calls are TRBV5-1 and TRBJ2-3; 8 positions agree with TRBD1. The J segment lost 3 bases and the V segment lost 8 bases, leaving 11 bases of the junction unmatched. CDR3 length: 15 amino acids. Germline V gives CDR1 SGHRS, CDR2 YFSETQ. CDR3: CASKFSGQGTDTQYF. CDR3 sequence (DNA): TGCGCCAGTAAGTTCAGCGGACAGGGTACAGATACGCAGTATTTT.

Of note for this clone: Within the sample, other DNA sequences also encode this same CDR3. The rearrangement uses TRBV20-1 and TRBJ2-5; unclear D gene. This CDR3 is built from 11 residues. Germline CDR1 DFQATT, CDR2 SNEGSKA (reference sequence). Between the trimmed V and J ends, which lost 4 bases and 1 base, there was a span of 4 bases. CDR3 residues: CSATGQETQYF. In nucleotides, the CDR3 is TGCAGTGCTACGGGCCAAGAGACCCAGTACTTC.

The V and J genes are TRBV19 and TRBJ2-1; D may be TRBD2 (6 bases). This CDR3 has 16 residues. V was pared by 2 bases and J by 0 bases, with 11 bases between. The germline V gene has CDR1 LNHDA and CDR2 SQIVND (reference sequence). CDR3 in DNA: TGTGCCAGTAGTATAAGGCGGGGAAGCTCCTACAATGAGCAGTTCTTC. Residues: CASSIRRGSSYNEQFF.

This chain connects TRBV20-1 to TRBJ2-7; TRBD2 is a possible D gene (6 bases). CDR3 length: 11 residues. Deletions cut 3 bases from V and 4 bases from J, with 7 bases between. Germline V CDR1 and CDR2: DFQATT, SNEGSKA (reference sequence). The CDR3, as DNA: TGCAGTGCTAGTCGGGGGTACGAGCAGTACTTC. Its protein is CSASRGYEQYF.

This clone was seen more than once but under ten times. The chain recombines TRBV10-3 with TRBJ2-7; the D is unclear. Germline CDR1 is ENHRY and CDR2 is SYGVKD. CDR3 length equals 14 residues. The V end lost 0 bases, the J end lost 3 bases, and 9 bases lay between the germline ends. The CDR3 is CAISESPTVYEQYF. Here the CDR3 DNA reads TGTGCCATCAGTGAGTCGCCGACCGTCTACGAGCAGTACTTC.

On this clone itself: Distinct nucleotide sequences in the sample also encode this CDR3. The chain joins TRBV14 to TRBJ2-7, with 11 bases identical to TRBD1. The CDR3 covers 14 residues. The germline gives CDR1 SGHDN, CDR2 FVKESK. V trimming: 4 bases; J trimming: 3 bases; junction bases outside the gene matches: 2. CDR3 DNA: TGTGCCAGCAGCCCTGGGACAGGGGGCTACGAGCAGTACTTC. This translates into CASSPGTGGYEQYF.

The chain couples TRBV29-1 to TRBJ1-4; D perhaps matches TRBD1 (5 bases). The CDR3 runs 14 residues. V was shortened by 4 bases and J by 0 bases, with 9 bases between the two germline ends. The V gene's germline CDR1 is SQVTM and CDR2 ANQGSEA. The CDR3 coding sequence is TGCAGCGTTGTGACAGATGCAACTAATGAAAAACTGTTTTTT. Encoded protein: CSVVTDATNEKLFF. Together with reference TRBV29-1 and TRBJ1-4, the CDR3 gives the full variable domain: SAVISQKPSRDICQRGTSLTIQCQVDSQVTMMFWYRQQPGQSLTLIATANQGSEATYESGFVIDKFPISRPNLTFSTLTVSNMSPEDSSIYLCSVVTDATNEKLFFGSGTQLSVL.

CDR3 sequence: CASSQERKPLHF. The CDR3 DNA reads TGTGCCAGCAGCCAAGAACGGAAACCCCTCCACTTT. The chain uses TRBV5-8 and TRBJ1-6; D is unclear. CDR3 length equals 12 residues. Germline V gene data show CDR1 as SGHTS and CDR2 as YDEGEE. Trimming took 4 bases from V and 12 from J, leaving 11 bases between them.

The chain joins TRBV5-4 to TRBJ2-7, with 7 bases fitting TRBD1. V lost 0 bases, J lost 6 bases, and 0 bases stayed unmatched. Germline V gives CDR1 SGHNT, CDR2 YYREEE (reference sequence). The CDR3 sequence is 12 residues long. CDR3 nucleotide sequence: TGTGCCAGCAGCTTGGACAGGGGCGAGCAGTACTTC. Translating gives CASSLDRGEQYF.

The V and J genes are TRBV6-5 and TRBJ2-3; D possibly corresponds to TRBD2 (5 bases). The CDR3 covers 13 residues. V shed 5 bases and J shed 6 bases, with 12 bases lying between them. Germline CDR1 reads MNHEY; CDR2 reads SVGAGI. The CDR3 loop reads CASSKLGRDTQYF. CDR3 bases: TGTGCCAGCAGTAAACTAGGAAGGGATACGCAGTATTTT.